This T cell receptor (beta chain) was sequenced during a study of PD-L1 blockade in urothelial cancer. For the study at large: Timepoints chosen for blood analysis were 3 weeks (second dose) and 6 weeks after treatment start.

Patients presented with locally advanced or metastatic urothelial carcinoma. Data came from immunoSEQ multiplex PCR; TCRdb stores just in-frame clones and leaves some out. The data contain about 70,000 clones, around 80% of them singletons. Remarks on this clone: Its antigen is unknown. Other DNA variants within this sample encode the same CDR3.

Findings of the study overall: Pretreatment clonality of the blood TCR repertoire below the median was predictive of superior survival.

The V and J ends lost 0 bases and 7 bases respectively, with 10 bases between them. This CDR3 has 13 amino acids. The V gene's germline CDR1 is SEHNR and CDR2 FQNEAQ (reference sequence). The receptor comes from an older man with urothelial cancer. The specimen was PBMCs, collected around atezolizumab (anti-PD-L1) treatment. The chain is built from TRBV7-9 and TRBJ2-7; a possible D gene is TRBD2 (5 bases). The CDR3 here is CASSLAGAWEQYF. The CDR3 DNA reads as TGTGCCAGCAGCTTAGCGGGAGCGTGGGAGCAGTACTTC.